The T cell receptor beta chain described here comes from a study of blood T cell repertoires in COVID-19. Across the whole study: Sample material is recorded as cDNA or gDNA derived from T cells, B-cell-depleted T cells, or PBMCs.

In the authors' methods: Reference gene primer amplification gave estimated nucleated cell counts. Using immunoSEQ multiplex PCR, the repertoire was profiled, and TCRdb retains in-frame clones only, with some absent. From that table come the V and J calls and clone size; the DNA was used to work out D and trimming. This repertoire shows around 470,000 clones, 90% found once; its top ten account for about 0.6%. Recovery meant two consecutive negative NP/OP PCR tests, professional clearance, or resolved symptoms. Germline CDR1 is SGHAT and CDR2 is FQNNGV. V lost 5 bases and J lost 11; bases outside the gene matches: 15. This CDR3 is 16 amino acids long.

Sequencing was performed on PBMCs or T cells enriched from blood (not recorded which). The TCR comes from a man younger than 30 who had recovered from COVID-19. V and J are TRBV11-2 and TRBJ1-1; TRBD1 aligns across 12 bases. Here the CDR3 DNA reads TGTGCCAGCAGCCCCCGCGGATCCGGGACAGGGGGCATCGCTTTCTTT. Amino acid sequence: CASSPRGSGTGGIAFF.